This T cell receptor (beta chain) derives from a study of breast tumors, draining lymph nodes, adjacent tissues (dated by TCRdb to the mid-2010s). With regard to the full study: The study compared TCR beta repertoires across tumor, adjacent nontumor tissue and axillary lymph nodes from breast cancer patients. In human breast cancer, the study set out to assess how tumor, surrounding tissue and draining lymph node repertoires relate to one another and whether T cells might be exchanged between them. Here is what the overall study found, with its caveats: The data were considered consistent with most tumor T cells being derived from the lymph node and subsequently expanding within tumor tissue. The study presented the conclusion that tumor T cells originate in lymph nodes as consistent with a hypothesis, not as something directly demonstrated. In luminal-like breast cancer, tumor and nontumor tissue repertoires resembled each other significantly more than in basal-like breast cancer. T-cell repertoire diversity in tumors was found to be lower than in lymph nodes but higher than in nontumor tissue, and preferential V and J gene usage was observed.

TCRdb names Illumina HiSeq 2000 as the instrument used. TCR beta chain libraries were generated through multiplex PCR amplification. The amplified TCR beta chain products were analyzed by high-throughput sequencing. TCRdb cleaned the public reads at Q25 with fastp, built clones with MiXCR and kept in-frame beta chains. Rows with a matching CDR3 protein are joined into one entry that keeps the most common DNA and genes. The sample table shows about 100,000 distinct CDR3 sequences, and approximately 22% are seen once. In total, the top ten clones hold approximately 1.3% of the sample. Counted from cysteine to phenylalanine, this CDR3 has 14 amino acids. Of the read, only the CDR3 DNA is kept; its 42 bases are in frame from base 1. V is shortened by 3 bases, J by 7 bases, and the region joining them spans 15 bases. Taken from the germline V gene (reference sequence), the CDR1 and CDR2 loops are MNHEY and SMNVEV.

Comments on this clonotype: Its antigen specificity is not known. This sequence may be a read error, since a much larger clone differs from it by one base.

Lymph node samples came from the axillary draining lymph nodes of breast cancer patients. Sequencing was carried out using axillary lymph node tissue. This TCR was recovered from a female donor with breast cancer. Some clones in this sample may be carry-over from other donors' samples. The V gene is TRBV27 and the J gene is TRBJ2-5; the D gene may be TRBD1 or TRBD2, since each aligns over 5 bases. The nucleotide sequence is TGTGCCAGCAGTTTTGGGGGAGAGAGAGGGACCCAGTACTTC. It codes for CASSFGGERGTQYF.